Listed below are T cell receptor beta chains from one sample, sequenced in a study of cytomegalovirus exposure and HLA in healthy donors. Measured with immunoSEQ multiplex PCR; TCRdb has only the in-frame clones, and not every one. The top ten clones hold 1% to 1.5% of a sample with around 87,000 clones, more than 65% of them seen once. The sample taken for sequencing was PBMCs. Every receptor here comes from a girl aged 2-10 years in good health and CMV-seropositive. The CDR3 runs from the conserved cysteine through the conserved F or W. The D gene is left open where the match is weak. Clone size appears in some rows only: once, few, many, or a class for an expanded clone.

V gene	clone size	D gene	J gene	CDR3 DNA	CDR3 protein
TRBV6-5	NA	TRBD2	TRBJ2-1	TGTGCCAGCAGTTACCCGACTAGCGGGGGGTACAATGAGCAGTTCTTC	CASSYPTSGGYNEQFF
TRBV4-1	NA	NA	TRBJ2-3	TGCGCCAGCAGCCAAGTGCCCAGCGGCAGCACAGATACGCAGTATTTT	CASSQVPSGSTDTQYF
TRBV5-1	NA	NA	TRBJ2-1	TGCGCCAGCAGCACCAACCCGACAGGCTACAATGAGCAGTTCTTC	CASSTNPTGYNEQFF
TRBV7-2	once	NA	TRBJ2-7	TGTGCCAGCAGCCCCCGCGTCACCCGCTCCTACGAGCAGTACTTC	CASSPRVTRSYEQYF
TRBV5-1	NA	TRBD1	TRBJ1-4	TGCGCCAGCAGCTACGGGACAGGGGATTCGAATGAAAAACTGTTTTTT	CASSYGTGDSNEKLFF
TRBV4-2	NA	NA	TRBJ2-7	TGTGCCAGCAGCCATAGTTGGGGGGAGGCCTACGAGCAGTACTTC	CASSHSWGEAYEQYF
TRBV29-1	NA	NA	TRBJ2-7	TGCAGCGTCAGACACGGTCAAGGCGAGCAGTACTTC	CSVRHGQGEQYF
TRBV5-4	NA	NA	TRBJ1-2	TGTGCCAGCAGCTCAAGACTCAGCTACACCTTC	CASSSRLSYTF
TRBV19	NA	TRBD2	TRBJ2-1	TGTGCCAGTAGTGCCCTACTGGCGGGAGATGAGCAGTTCTTC	CASSALLAGDEQFF
TRBV2	NA	NA	TRBJ2-1	TGTGCCAGCAGTGAAGCGCTTACCGGCGGGAAAGAGCAGTTCTTC	CASSEALTGGKEQFF
TRBV6-1	once	TRBD2	TRBJ2-7	TGTGCCAGCAGTGAAGCAGGGAGGGAATACGAGCAGTACTTC	CASSEAGREYEQYF
TRBV7-2	NA	NA	TRBJ1-3	TGTGCCAGCAGCCCACGGACAGACATCTCTGGAAACACCATATATTTT	CASSPRTDISGNTIYF
TRBV27	NA	NA	TRBJ1-2	TGTGCCAGCAGTTCCACGACAGACTACTATGGCTACACCTTC	CASSSTTDYYGYTF
TRBV6-1	NA	NA	TRBJ2-7	TGTGCCAGCAGTGTGGACTCCCGCGCCTCCTACGAGCAGTACTTC	CASSVDSRASYEQYF
TRBV29-1	NA	NA	TRBJ2-1	TGCAGCGTTTCCGGTAGACCATCAGGGGAGCAGTTCTTC	CSVSGRPSGEQFF
TRBV7-4	NA	NA	TRBJ2-4	TGTGCCAGCAGCTGGGGTCAGGGCCTACCCAAAAACATTCAGTACTTC	CASSWGQGLPKNIQYF
TRBV19	NA	NA	TRBJ1-5	TGTGCCAGTAATTTCTACAGCTATAGCAATCAGCCCCAGCATTTT	CASNFYSYSNQPQHF
TRBV28	NA	TRBD2	TRBJ2-1	TGTGCCACTTCGAGGGCGGGAGGCCGAAATGAGCAGTTCTTC	CATSRAGGRNEQFF
TRBV10-3	NA	TRBD1	TRBJ1-1	TGTGCCATCAGTGAGCGGGGACAGGGGGTTATGAACACTGAAGCTTTCTTT	CAISERGQGVMNTEAFF
TRBV6-5	NA	NA	TRBJ1-5	TGTGCCAGCAGCCCTCAGGGGTATAGCAATCAGCCCCAGCATTTT	CASSPQGYSNQPQHF
TRBV29-1	NA	TRBD2	TRBJ2-3	TGCAGCGTTTCAACTAGCGGGGGCACAGATACGCAGTATTTT	CSVSTSGGTDTQYF
TRBV2	NA	TRBD1	TRBJ1-1	TGTGCCAGCACCCAGGGACAGGGAGGAACTGAAGCTTTCTTT	CASTQGQGGTEAFF
TRBV28	NA	NA	TRBJ2-7	TGTGCCAGCAGTCGGTACTACGAGCAGTACTTC	CASSRYYEQYF
TRBV6-5	NA	NA	TRBJ2-5	TGTGCCAGCAGTTACGGATGGGGGGAAGAGACCCAGTACTTC	CASSYGWGEETQYF
TRBV5-1	NA	NA	TRBJ1-1	TGCGCCAGCAGCTTTTCGACCGGGACACTCAGGGCTGAAGCTTTCTTT	CASSFSTGTLRAEAFF
TRBV6-1	NA	NA	TRBJ1-1	TGTGCCAGCAGCGAACAGGGTGGGCGGACTGAAGCTTTCTTT	CASSEQGGRTEAFF
TRBV4-2	NA	TRBD1	TRBJ1-1	TGTGCCAGCAGCCAAGATGGAGACAGGGGGAAGGGTGAAGCTTTCTTT	CASSQDGDRGKGEAFF
TRBV6-6	NA	NA	TRBJ1-1	TGTGCCAGCAGTTACGTCGGACTTGCTGAAGCTTTCTTT	CASSYVGLAEAFF
TRBV7-6	NA	NA	TRBJ2-2	TGTGCCAGCAGCTTAGACAGGGTGGGCACCGGGGAGCTGTTTTTT	CASSLDRVGTGELFF
TRBV7-9	NA	NA	TRBJ1-1	TGTGCCAGCAGCTTAGTCAGGGACACTGAAGCTTTCTTT	CASSLVRDTEAFF
TRBV4-1	NA	TRBD2	TRBJ2-7	TGCGCCAGCAGCCAAGTTTCGGCCGGGGGGTTAGCCTACGAGCAGTACTTC	CASSQVSAGGLAYEQYF
TRBV20-1	few	TRBD1	TRBJ2-1	TGCAGTGCGGACAGGGAAATGCAGTTCTTC	CSADREMQFF
TRBV30	NA	NA	TRBJ2-2	TGTGCCTGGAGCGTCGGAGGGAGCGCCACCGGGGAGCTGTTTTTT	CAWSVGGSATGELFF
TRBV4-3	once	NA	TRBJ1-1	TGCGCCAGCAGCCAACTCGGGACAGAAGCTTTCTTT	CASSQLGTEAFF
TRBV30	NA	TRBD1	TRBJ1-2	TGTGCCTGCCGACAGGGGGATGGCTACACCTTC	CACRQGDGYTF
TRBV6-6	NA	TRBD1	TRBJ1-2	TGTGCCAGCAGCCACAAGTCGGACAGGTTGTTCTATGGCTACACCTTC	CASSHKSDRLFYGYTF
TRBV14	NA	NA	TRBJ1-2	TGTGCCAGCAGCCAAGACGTGACTTTTAACTATGGCTACACCTTC	CASSQDVTFNYGYTF
TRBV4-3	few	TRBD1	TRBJ1-5	TGCGCCAGCAGTCCCGGGACAGGAGGCAATCAGCCCCAGCATTTT	CASSPGTGGNQPQHF
TRBV4-3	NA	NA	TRBJ1-4	TGCGCCAGCAGCCAAGAATCGGGGTCTAATGAAAAACTGTTTTTT	CASSQESGSNEKLFF
TRBV13	once	TRBD1	TRBJ2-2	TGTGCCAGCAGCTCCGGGACAGGGGTCACCGGGGAGCTGTTTTTT	CASSSGTGVTGELFF
TRBV29-1	NA	TRBD2	TRBJ2-1	TGCAGCCATCTTAGCGGGAGGTTTGATGAGCAGTTCTTC	CSHLSGRFDEQFF
TRBV6-5	few	NA	TRBJ1-1	TGTGCCAGCACCTACGGGTTGAGCACTGAAGCTTTCTTT	CASTYGLSTEAFF
TRBV18	NA	TRBD1	TRBJ2-7	TGTGCCAGCTCACCACAGGGGGCGCGGTACGAGCAGTACTTC	CASSPQGARYEQYF
TRBV5-5	NA	TRBD1	TRBJ1-5	TGTGCCAGCAGCTTGGGTCCGACAGGGATTAATCAGCCCCAGCATTTT	CASSLGPTGINQPQHF
TRBV7-9	NA	TRBD1	TRBJ1-1	TGTGCCAGCAGCTATACAGGGGGCGCTGAAGCTTTCTTT	CASSYTGGAEAFF
TRBV18	NA	TRBD2	TRBJ2-7	TGTGCCAGCGCACCCGCTCTCGGGAGGCCCTACGAGCAGTACTTC	CASAPALGRPYEQYF
TRBV5-1	NA	NA	TRBJ2-2	TGCGTCAGCAGCTTGTACCCGGGGAACACCGGGGAGCTGTTTTTT	CVSSLYPGNTGELFF
TRBV30	NA	NA	TRBJ2-7	TGTGCCTGGGGAAGGGGGAGATACGAGCAGTACTTC	CAWGRGRYEQYF
TRBV14	NA	NA	TRBJ2-7	TGTGCCAGCAGCCAAGGGGAAGGGGTCTACGAGCAGTACTTC	CASSQGEGVYEQYF
TRBV2	NA	NA	TRBJ2-1	TGTGCCAGCAGTGAATATTTGGGCGGGGTCCACAATGAGCAGTTCTTC	CASSEYLGGVHNEQFF